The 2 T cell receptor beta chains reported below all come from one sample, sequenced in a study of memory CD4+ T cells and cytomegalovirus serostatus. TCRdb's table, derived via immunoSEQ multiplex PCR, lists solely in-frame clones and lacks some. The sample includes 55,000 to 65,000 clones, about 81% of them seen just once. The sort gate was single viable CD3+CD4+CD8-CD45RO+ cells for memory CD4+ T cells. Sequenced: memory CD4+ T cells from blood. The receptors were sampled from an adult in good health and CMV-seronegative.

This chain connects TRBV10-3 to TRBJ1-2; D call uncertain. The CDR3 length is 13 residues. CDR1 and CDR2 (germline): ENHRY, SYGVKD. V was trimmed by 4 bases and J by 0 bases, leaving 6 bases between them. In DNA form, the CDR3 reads TGTGCCATCAGTGCTGCTACTAACTATGGCTACACCTTC. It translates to CAISAATNYGYTF.

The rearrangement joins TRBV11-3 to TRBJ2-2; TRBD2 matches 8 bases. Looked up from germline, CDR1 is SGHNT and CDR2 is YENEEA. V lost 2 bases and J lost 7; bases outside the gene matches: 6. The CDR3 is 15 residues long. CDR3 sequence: CASSLTGGKNGELFF. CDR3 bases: TGTGCCAGCAGCTTAACGGGAGGGAAGAACGGGGAGCTGTTTTTT. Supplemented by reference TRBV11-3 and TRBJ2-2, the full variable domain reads EAGVVQSPRYKIIEKKQPVAFWCNPISGHNTLYWYLQNLGQGPELLIRYENEEAVDDSQLPKDRFSAERLKGVDSTLKIQPAELGDSAVYLCASSLTGGKNGELFFGEGSRLTVL.